This record concerns one TCR beta chain sequence. The sample originates from a study of shared clonotypes between healthy human individuals. Study information: Each donor had three CD4 naive, three CD4 memory, two CD8 naive and one CD8 memory plate.

Only Caucasian adults living in Nashville, Tennessee served as donors. The CDR3 contains 21 residues. The germline gives CDR1 MNHEY, CDR2 SMNVEV (reference sequence). Unmatched junction bases numbered 21, after V lost 6 bases and J lost 1 base. Over several immunoSEQ plates, each subset's genomic DNA was distributed in even portions. The protocol was immunoSEQ multiplex PCR, while the TCRdb copy is restricted to in-frame clones and leaves out a portion. The data contain 1.4 million to 1.5 million clones, over 95% of them singletons. The origin of this receptor is a man aged 25 to 40 in good health. Sequencing input: naive CD4+ T cells sorted from blood. As to subset: CD45RA+ positively selected. The chain employs TRBV27 and TRBJ2-7; 13 bases are a match to TRBD2. This CDR3 reads CASRKGYGLAGVKGESYEQYF. The CDR3 DNA reads TGTGCCAGCAGAAAGGGGTACGGACTAGCGGGAGTAAAGGGGGAATCCTACGAGCAGTACTTC.